The rows below give T cell receptor beta chains drawn from one sample of a study of regulatory T cells in long-lasting Graves disease. A single record per CDR3 protein comes from TCRdb applying MiXCR to the multiplex PCR reads. The sample yields about 540,000 distinct CDR3 sequences, approximately 15% seen once. The same specimen was also included in a second study, on T cells in Graves' hyperthyroidism and ophthalmopathy.

This specimen was peripheral blood mononuclear cells (PBMCs), taken at new diagnosis, from a patient treated with antithyroid drugs. These receptor sequences come from a man aged 25 to 45 with Graves disease. Each CDR3 is given with its conserved first and last residue. D genes are given only for firm matches. Clone size is shown for a subset of rows, as once, few, many or a class of expanded clone.

J gene: TRBJ2-3; D gene: -; V gene: TRBV5-1; clone size: few; CDR3 protein: CASSLIGKDTQYF; CDR3 DNA: TGCGCCAGCAGCTTAATAGGGAAGGATACGCAGTATTTT
J gene: TRBJ2-7; D gene: TRBD2; V gene: TRBV6-2/TRBV6-3; clone size: -; CDR3 protein: CASRLAGPTREQYF; CDR3 DNA: TGTGCCAGCAGACTAGCGGGACCAACTAGGGAGCAGTACTTC
J gene: TRBJ2-6; D gene: -; V gene: TRBV10-2; clone size: -; CDR3 protein: CASSRQALSSGANVLTF; CDR3 DNA: TGCGCCAGCAGTAGACAGGCCCTTAGCTCTGGGGCCAACGTCCTGACTTTC
J gene: TRBJ2-2; D gene: -; V gene: TRBV12-3/TRBV12-4; clone size: -; CDR3 protein: CASRSYRVNTGELFF; CDR3 DNA: TGTGCCAGCAGAAGTTACAGGGTTAACACCGGGGAGCTGTTTTTT
J gene: TRBJ2-3; D gene: -; V gene: TRBV24-1; clone size: -; CDR3 protein: CATSDGGRTDTQYF; CDR3 DNA: TGTGCCACCAGTGATGGGGGGCGCACAGATACGCAGTATTTT
J gene: TRBJ2-5; D gene: -; V gene: TRBV7-9; clone size: many; CDR3 protein: CASSLGGSAYQETQYF; CDR3 DNA: TGTGCCAGCAGCTTAGGAGGTTCGGCGTACCAAGAGACCCAGTACTTC
J gene: TRBJ1-4; D gene: -; V gene: TRBV29-1; clone size: -; CDR3 protein: CSVDTGSGEKLFF; CDR3 DNA: TGCAGCGTTGATACGGGCTCCGGGGAAAAACTGTTTTTT
J gene: TRBJ2-1; D gene: -; V gene: TRBV11-3; clone size: many; CDR3 protein: CASSWRGYNEQFF; CDR3 DNA: TGTGCCAGCAGCTGGAGGGGATACAATGAGCAGTTCTTC
J gene: TRBJ2-3; D gene: TRBD2; V gene: TRBV7-9; clone size: many; CDR3 protein: CASSYGGREVDTQYF; CDR3 DNA: TGTGCCAGCAGCTACGGCGGGAGGGAAGTAGATACGCAGTATTTT
J gene: TRBJ2-2; D gene: -; V gene: TRBV5-1; clone size: many; CDR3 protein: CASSLMIGLPGELFF; CDR3 DNA: TGCGCCAGCAGCTTGATGATCGGGTTACCCGGGGAGCTGTTTTTT
J gene: TRBJ2-2; D gene: -; V gene: TRBV2; clone size: -; CDR3 protein: CASRPEFPGELFF; CDR3 DNA: TGTGCCAGCCGTCCGGAGTTCCCCGGGGAGCTGTTTTTT
J gene: TRBJ1-1; D gene: -; V gene: TRBV11-2; clone size: many; CDR3 protein: CASSLVDGNTEAFF; CDR3 DNA: TGTGCCAGCAGCTTAGTAGACGGAAACACTGAAGCTTTCTTT
J gene: TRBJ2-7; D gene: -; V gene: TRBV7-2; clone size: many; CDR3 protein: CASSSGVKGEQYF; CDR3 DNA: TGTGCCAGCAGCTCGGGAGTAAAGGGCGAGCAGTACTTC
J gene: TRBJ2-1; D gene: TRBD1; V gene: TRBV6-1; clone size: few; CDR3 protein: CASRPDRASGEQFF; CDR3 DNA: TGTGCCAGCAGGCCCGACAGGGCTTCGGGTGAGCAGTTCTTC
J gene: TRBJ2-1; D gene: -; V gene: TRBV11-2; clone size: -; CDR3 protein: CASSQMINMAGQFF; CDR3 DNA: TGTGCCAGCAGCCAGATGATTAATATGGCGGGGCAGTTCTTC
J gene: TRBJ1-4; D gene: -; V gene: TRBV7-9; clone size: few; CDR3 protein: CASSFVGVGEKLFF; CDR3 DNA: TGTGCCAGCAGCTTTGTGGGCGTGGGTGAAAAACTGTTTTTT
J gene: TRBJ1-1; D gene: -; V gene: TRBV5-4; clone size: -; CDR3 protein: CASSLQGQGKPEAFF; CDR3 DNA: TGTGCCAGCAGCTTGCAAGGACAAGGGAAGCCTGAAGCTTTCTTT
J gene: TRBJ2-7; D gene: TRBD2; V gene: TRBV13; clone size: many; CDR3 protein: CASSLRTSGLFEQYF; CDR3 DNA: TGTGCCAGCAGCTTGAGGACTAGCGGGTTGTTCGAGCAGTACTTC
J gene: TRBJ2-1; D gene: -; V gene: TRBV6-2/TRBV6-3; clone size: few; CDR3 protein: CASRLRGGKFF; CDR3 DNA: TGTGCCAGCCGCCTTAGGGGAGGAAAGTTCTTC
J gene: TRBJ2-1; D gene: TRBD1; V gene: TRBV27; clone size: many; CDR3 protein: CASSPRDSSYNEQFF; CDR3 DNA: TGTGCCAGCAGCCCCCGGGACAGCTCCTACAATGAGCAGTTCTTC
J gene: TRBJ2-7; D gene: TRBD2; V gene: TRBV27; clone size: many; CDR3 protein: CASSLRRERSYEQYF; CDR3 DNA: TGTGCCAGCAGTTTAAGGCGGGAGAGGTCCTACGAGCAGTACTTC
J gene: TRBJ1-1; D gene: -; V gene: TRBV27; clone size: few; CDR3 protein: CASSLFLTQDLNTEAFF; CDR3 DNA: TGTGCCAGCAGTTTATTTTTAACGCAGGACCTGAACACTGAAGCTTTCTTT
J gene: TRBJ2-2; D gene: -; V gene: TRBV29-1; clone size: many; CDR3 protein: CSVGGSGNTGELFF; CDR3 DNA: TGCAGCGTTGGGGGGAGCGGGAACACCGGGGAGCTGTTTTTT
J gene: TRBJ2-1; D gene: TRBD2; V gene: TRBV6-2/TRBV6-3; clone size: many; CDR3 protein: CASTQLAGERNEQFF; CDR3 DNA: TGTGCCAGCACCCAACTAGCGGGAGAGAGGAATGAGCAGTTCTTC
J gene: TRBJ2-1; D gene: -; V gene: TRBV24-1; clone size: many; CDR3 protein: CATSDLHYNEQFF; CDR3 DNA: TGTGCCACCAGTGACTTACACTACAATGAGCAGTTCTTC
J gene: TRBJ1-6; D gene: -; V gene: TRBV6-1; clone size: many; CDR3 protein: CASSESTGGNSPLHF; CDR3 DNA: TGTGCCAGCAGTGAATCGACAGGCGGTAATTCACCCCTCCACTTT
J gene: TRBJ1-2; D gene: -; V gene: TRBV9; clone size: -; CDR3 protein: CASSVVPEGNYGYTF; CDR3 DNA: TGTGCCAGCAGCGTAGTCCCAGAGGGAAACTATGGCTACACCTTC
J gene: TRBJ2-1; D gene: TRBD2; V gene: TRBV30; clone size: many; CDR3 protein: CAWSFAGGYNEQFF; CDR3 DNA: TGTGCCTGGAGTTTCGCGGGAGGGTACAATGAGCAGTTCTTC
J gene: TRBJ2-7; D gene: TRBD2; V gene: TRBV7-9; clone size: many; CDR3 protein: CASSLEGSGRTSYEQYF; CDR3 DNA: TGTGCCAGCAGCTTAGAAGGTAGCGGGAGGACCTCCTACGAGCAGTACTTC
J gene: TRBJ2-1; D gene: TRBD2; V gene: TRBV18; clone size: many; CDR3 protein: CASSPGTSRQFF; CDR3 DNA: TGTGCCAGCTCACCCGGGACTAGCAGACAGTTCTTC
J gene: TRBJ1-4; D gene: -; V gene: TRBV3-1; clone size: many; CDR3 protein: CASSQEIRAAGNEKLFF; CDR3 DNA: TGTGCCAGCAGCCAAGAGATCCGGGCTGCGGGTAATGAAAAACTGTTTTTT
J gene: TRBJ1-6; D gene: -; V gene: TRBV5-1; clone size: -; CDR3 protein: CASSPRGPEQRDQNSPLHF; CDR3 DNA: TGCGCCAGCAGCCCCAGAGGGCCCGAACAGAGAGACCAGAATTCACCCCTCCACTTT
J gene: TRBJ2-1; D gene: -; V gene: TRBV7-9; clone size: few; CDR3 protein: CASSALPDTFLNEQFF; CDR3 DNA: TGTGCCAGCAGCGCCTTACCGGACACCTTCCTCAATGAGCAGTTCTTC
J gene: TRBJ1-5; D gene: TRBD1; V gene: TRBV29-1; clone size: many; CDR3 protein: CSVEDRVGQPQHF; CDR3 DNA: TGCAGCGTTGAGGACAGGGTGGGTCAGCCCCAGCATTTT
J gene: TRBJ1-1; D gene: -; V gene: TRBV6-5; clone size: many; CDR3 protein: CASSYGGQILTEAFF; CDR3 DNA: TGTGCCAGCAGTTACGGAGGACAGATTCTTACTGAAGCTTTCTTT
J gene: TRBJ2-2; D gene: TRBD2; V gene: TRBV19; clone size: once; CDR3 protein: CASRRTSGLNTGELFF; CDR3 DNA: TGTGCCAGTAGGCGGACTAGCGGACTCAACACCGGGGAGCTGTTTTTT
J gene: TRBJ2-1; D gene: TRBD2; V gene: TRBV19; clone size: -; CDR3 protein: CASSITGEAGVWFF; CDR3 DNA: TGTGCCAGTAGTATAACGGGGGAAGCGGGAGTCTGGTTCTTC
J gene: TRBJ2-6; D gene: TRBD1; V gene: TRBV28; clone size: many; CDR3 protein: CASSLVVGQGSSGANVLTF; CDR3 DNA: TGTGCCAGCAGTTTAGTCGTCGGACAGGGCAGCTCTGGGGCCAACGTCCTGACTTTC
J gene: TRBJ2-2; D gene: -; V gene: TRBV6-4; clone size: many; CDR3 protein: CASSDSIKGGAGELFF; CDR3 DNA: TGTGCCAGCAGTGACTCGATTAAAGGAGGCGCCGGGGAGCTGTTTTTT
J gene: TRBJ1-3; D gene: -; V gene: TRBV11-1; clone size: many; CDR3 protein: CASSVRGAPGDTIYF; CDR3 DNA: TGTGCCAGCAGCGTTAGGGGCGCGCCGGGGGACACCATATATTTT